These 18 T cell receptor beta chains were sequenced from one sample in a study of cytomegalovirus exposure and HLA in healthy donors. PCR involved 60 Vbeta and 13 Jbeta primers. The method was immunoSEQ multiplex PCR; TCRdb's version includes in-frame clones alone and lacks a portion of them. The repertoire has about 110,000 clones, roughly 70% of them found once; the top ten carry approximately 14%. Sequencing was carried out using PBMCs. All receptors come from a middle-aged woman in good health and CMV-seropositive.

The V and J genes are TRBV30 and TRBJ1-5, with D uncertain. CDR3 length equals 14 residues. Trimming removed 3 bases at V and 2 bases at J, with 11 bases between. The germline V gene has CDR1 GTSNPN and CDR2 SVGIG (reference sequence). The CDR3 spells CAWSALLRNQPQHF. CDR3 sequence (DNA): TGTGCCTGGAGCGCGCTATTGCGCAATCAGCCCCAGCATTTT.

This clone has only one observation. The chain is built from TRBV27 and TRBJ2-4; D is uncertain. CDR3 length: 13 residues. V lost 8 bases to trimming and J lost 0 bases, with 8 bases between them. Germline V gene data show CDR1 as MNHEY and CDR2 as SMNVEV (reference sequence). The CDR3 protein is CASQEKAKNIQYF. The CDR3 coding sequence is TGTGCCAGCCAGGAAAAAGCCAAAAACATTCAGTACTTC.

The chain has TRBV2 and TRBJ1-5; 9 bases line up with TRBD1. The germline gives CDR1 SNHLY, CDR2 FYNNEI. The CDR3 loop spans 14 amino acids. V shed 8 bases, J shed 1 base, and the junction held 3 bases outside the gene matches. CDR3 region: CASGQGLSNQPQHF. The CDR3 DNA sequence: TGTGCCAGCGGACAGGGGCTGAGCAATCAGCCCCAGCATTTT. Using reference TRBV2 and TRBJ1-5 for the parts outside the CDR3, the full variable domain is EPEVTQTPSHQVTQMGQEVILRCVPISNHLYFYWYRQILGQKVEFLVSFYNNEISEKSEIFDDQFSVERPDGSNFTLKIRSTKLEDSAMYFCASGQGLSNQPQHFGDGTRLSIL.

This clone was counted only a few times. The chain employs TRBV2 and TRBJ2-7, with D perhaps TRBD1 (8 bases). The V and J ends lost 4 bases and 4 bases respectively, with 17 bases between them. CDR1 SNHLY and CDR2 FYNNEI come from the germline V gene. CDR3 size: 15 residues. The CDR3, as DNA: TGTGCCAGCAGTGGCTATTACAGGGGGGGGTACGAGCAGTACTTC. The encoded protein is CASSGYYRGGYEQYF.

There are a few counts of this clone. This chain joins TRBV25-1 and TRBJ1-5; D is perhaps TRBD1 (6 bases). CDR3 length equals 13 residues. CDR1 MGHDK and CDR2 SYGVNS come from the germline V gene. V lost 4 bases and J 7 bases, leaving 11 bases between the germline ends. DNA for the CDR3: TGTGCCAGCAGTGGACAGGTCGGGCAGCCCCAGCATTTT. This codes for CASSGQVGQPQHF.

The rearrangement uses TRBV5-1 and TRBJ1-6; perhaps TRBD1 as D (5 bases). Germline V gene data show CDR1 as SGHRS and CDR2 as YFSETQ. This CDR3 comprises 14 residues. V gave up 0 bases and J gave up 5 bases, with 6 bases separating them. CDR3 DNA: TGCGCCAGCAGCTTGGGACAGAATAATTCACCCCTCCACTTT. Its translation: CASSLGQNNSPLHF.

J is TRBJ1-4 and V is TRBV5-5; D is undetermined. The CDR3 contains 12 residues. Germline CDR1 SGHKS, CDR2 YYEKEE (reference sequence). V was trimmed by 4 bases and J by 4 bases, leaving 5 bases between them. CDR3 sequence: CASSGLNEKLFF. In DNA, the CDR3 is TGTGCCAGCAGCGGGCTTAATGAAAAACTGTTTTTT.

This rearrangement joins TRBV9 to TRBJ2-3; D is unclear. The ends were cut back, 2 bases at V and 2 bases at J, with 15 bases in the middle. The length of the CDR3 is 16 residues. CDR1 SGDLS and CDR2 YYNGEE come from the germline V gene. The CDR3 protein is CASSVGLNGHTDTQYF. In nucleotides, the CDR3 is TGTGCCAGCAGCGTTGGTCTTAATGGCCACACAGATACGCAGTATTTT.

This chain links TRBV6-1 with TRBJ1-4; the match to TRBD1 covers 9 bases. Trimming removed 3 bases from V and 5 bases from J; junction bases left unmatched: 4. The CDR3 has 15 residues. The germline CDR1 and CDR2 sequences are MNHNS and SASEGT. The CDR3 region is CASSDGGQGNEKLFF. Here the CDR3 DNA reads TGTGCCAGCAGTGATGGGGGACAGGGAAATGAAAAACTGTTTTTT.

The chain employs TRBV5-4 and TRBJ1-5, with D possibly matching TRBD1 (5 bases). Germline V lookup: CDR1 SGHNT, CDR2 YYREEE (reference sequence). Trimming stripped 2 bases from V and 0 bases from J, with 9 bases between. The CDR3 runs to 15 residues. The CDR3 coding sequence is TGTGCCAGCAGCTTCGGGGGGGTTAGCAATCAGCCCCAGCATTTT. This sequence encodes CASSFGGVSNQPQHF.

The chain recombines TRBV6-5 with TRBJ1-4; the D gene is possibly TRBD1 (6 bases). Germline-derived CDR1 and CDR2 are MNHEY and SVGAGI. Trimming stripped 6 bases from V and 5 bases from J, with 16 bases between. The CDR3 covers 15 residues. Here the CDR3 DNA reads TGTGCCAGCAGAGTTGCTAGGGGGAGCAATGAAAAACTGTTTTTT. Amino acid sequence: CASRVARGSNEKLFF.

This chain links TRBV19 with TRBJ2-5; D gene uncertain. The CDR3 consists of 15 residues. Germline CDR1 and CDR2: LNHDA and SQIVND (reference sequence). V shed 3 bases and J shed 6 bases, with 17 bases lying between them. The CDR3 region is CASSIDGRAVKTQYF. Written as DNA, the CDR3 is TGTGCCAGTAGTATTGATGGCCGCGCGGTGAAGACCCAGTACTTC.

The chain combines TRBV15 with TRBJ1-2; D might be TRBD1 (6 bases). This CDR3 comprises 16 residues. Per germline, CDR1 LNHNV and CDR2 YYDKDF (reference sequence). V was cut by 0 bases and J by 8 bases, with 19 bases left in between. CDR3 amino acids: CATSRERSAGAGGYTF. The CDR3 DNA follows: TGTGCCACCAGCAGAGAGAGGAGCGCAGGGGCGGGCGGCTACACCTTC.

This chain joins TRBV25-1 and TRBJ1-1; possibly TRBD1 for D (5 bases). The CDR3 covers 15 residues. Trimming shortened V by 1 base and J by 1 base, and 10 bases separated the two germline ends. The germline CDR1 and CDR2 sequences are MGHDK and SYGVNS. CDR3 sequence reads: CASSELMGRNTEAFF. The DNA of the CDR3 is TGTGCCAGCAGTGAATTAATGGGGCGGAACACTGAAGCTTTCTTT.

This clone came up a few times. CDR3 loop: CASSQTGTGSNTEAFF. CDR3 nucleotides: TGTGCCAGCAGTCAGACGGGGACAGGGTCGAACACTGAAGCTTTCTTT. The chain is built from TRBV6-6 and TRBJ1-1; TRBD1 aligns across 9 bases. Germline CDR1 and CDR2: MNHNY and SVGAGI (reference sequence). The CDR3 runs to 16 residues. Germline trimming cut 5 bases from V and 1 base from J; bases unmatched to any gene: 8.

V usage is TRBV5-1 and J usage is TRBJ1-1; D is unclear. The ends were cut back, 2 bases at V and 0 bases at J, with 5 bases in the middle. Germline V gene data show CDR1 as SGHRS and CDR2 as YFSETQ. The length of the CDR3 is 13 residues. Here the CDR3 DNA reads TGCGCCAGCAGCTTTAACATGAACACTGAAGCTTTCTTT. The encoded protein is CASSFNMNTEAFF.

The chain has TRBV27 and TRBJ1-1, with a possible D match to TRBD1 (5 bases). Germline CDR1 and CDR2: MNHEY and SMNVEV (reference sequence). V gave up 5 bases and J gave up 1 base, with 14 bases separating them. The CDR3 length is 15 residues. The CDR3 is CASSTRDGTNTEAFF. The CDR3 region has the DNA TGTGCCAGCAGTACGCGGGACGGAACGAACACTGAAGCTTTCTTT.

The chain uses TRBV30 and TRBJ1-4, with TRBD1 matching 7 bases. Trimming took 5 bases from V and 4 from J; bases not matched to a gene: 7. Looked up from germline, CDR1 is GTSNPN and CDR2 is SVGIG (reference sequence). The CDR3 has 14 residues. DNA for the CDR3: TGTGCCTGGGGATGGGGGGACAGTAATGAAAAACTGTTTTTT. Protein sequence: CAWGWGDSNEKLFF.